Listed below are T cell receptor beta chains from one sample, sequenced in a study of cytomegalovirus exposure and HLA in healthy donors. TCRdb keeps only in-frame clones here, not all; method: immunoSEQ multiplex PCR. Here the sample table reports approximately 40,000 clones. What was sequenced was PBMCs. The receptor source for this set is a human donor in good health. The CDR3 runs from the conserved cysteine through the conserved F or W. D genes are given only for firm matches.

D gene: -; J gene: TRBJ2-5; V gene: TRBV4-2; CDR3 DNA: TGTGCCAGCAGGAGGACTGGAGGGGAAGAGACCCAGTACTTC; CDR3 protein: CASRRTGGEETQYF
D gene: TRBD1; J gene: TRBJ2-7; V gene: TRBV10-3; CDR3 DNA: TGTGCCATCAGTGAGACGGGACAGGGCTCCTACGAGCAGTACTTC; CDR3 protein: CAISETGQGSYEQYF
D gene: -; J gene: TRBJ1-5; V gene: TRBV7-5; CDR3 DNA: TGTGTCAGAAGCTTAACCCAGGGGACTCAGCCCCAGCATTTT; CDR3 protein: CVRSLTQGTQPQHF
D gene: -; J gene: TRBJ1-1; V gene: TRBV28; CDR3 DNA: TGTGCCAGCAGTCCCCGAGGGGGTTGGGCTGAAGCTTTCTTT; CDR3 protein: CASSPRGGWAEAFF
D gene: TRBD2; J gene: TRBJ2-7; V gene: TRBV5-1; CDR3 DNA: TGCGCCAGCAGAACCGGGACTAGCGCCTCCTACGAGCAGTACTTC; CDR3 protein: CASRTGTSASYEQYF
D gene: TRBD1; J gene: TRBJ1-2; V gene: TRBV6-6; CDR3 DNA: TGTGCCAGCAGCCCCGGACAGGGGGCGGGCTACACCTTC; CDR3 protein: CASSPGQGAGYTF
D gene: -; J gene: TRBJ1-5; V gene: TRBV6-1; CDR3 DNA: TGTGCCAGCAGTCCCTCAGGGGGCAATCAGCCCCAGCATTTT; CDR3 protein: CASSPSGGNQPQHF
D gene: -; J gene: TRBJ2-2; V gene: TRBV28; CDR3 DNA: TGTGCCAGCAGAAACAGGGATGCGGCCGGGGAGCTGTTTTTT; CDR3 protein: CASRNRDAAGELFF
D gene: -; J gene: TRBJ2-2; V gene: TRBV18; CDR3 DNA: TGTGCCAGCTCACCACGCCAGGGGAGAGACACCGGGGAGCTGTTTTTT; CDR3 protein: CASSPRQGRDTGELFF
D gene: -; J gene: TRBJ2-1; V gene: TRBV5-1; CDR3 DNA: TGCGCCAGCAGCCTCCCGGGACTCTCCAATGAGCAGTTCTTC; CDR3 protein: CASSLPGLSNEQFF
D gene: -; J gene: TRBJ2-5; V gene: TRBV6-1; CDR3 DNA: TGTGCCAGCAGTGAATACCCCCAATCTGCGGGGACCCAAGAGACCCAGTACTTC; CDR3 protein: CASSEYPQSAGTQETQYF
D gene: TRBD1; J gene: TRBJ1-3; V gene: TRBV9; CDR3 DNA: TGTGCCAGCAGCGACCGGGACAGGGCAAACACCATATATTTT; CDR3 protein: CASSDRDRANTIYF
D gene: TRBD2; J gene: TRBJ2-5; V gene: TRBV19; CDR3 DNA: TGTGCCAGTAGTATAGATAGCCGGGGGGGAGAGACCCAGTACTTC; CDR3 protein: CASSIDSRGGETQYF
D gene: TRBD1; J gene: TRBJ1-6; V gene: TRBV5-8; CDR3 DNA: TGTGCCAGCAGCTTGGGGACAGGGCGATCACCCCTCCACTTT; CDR3 protein: CASSLGTGRSPLHF
D gene: -; J gene: TRBJ1-6; V gene: TRBV11-3; CDR3 DNA: TGTGCCAGCAGCTTAGGGGCCAGCTCCTATAATTCACCCCTCCACTTT; CDR3 protein: CASSLGASSYNSPLHF
D gene: -; J gene: TRBJ2-2; V gene: TRBV6-5; CDR3 DNA: TGTGCCAGCAGTTACTTGGCGGAAACGGGCGGGGAGCTGTTTTTT; CDR3 protein: CASSYLAETGGELFF
D gene: -; J gene: TRBJ2-1; V gene: TRBV30; CDR3 DNA: TGTGCCTGGAGGGAGAGGGTCTCCAGTACCAGAGGGGAGCAGTTCTTC; CDR3 protein: CAWRERVSSTRGEQFF
D gene: TRBD1; J gene: TRBJ1-5; V gene: TRBV28; CDR3 DNA: TGTGCCAGCAGTTTATCTCTCACAGGGGATTATAGCAATCAGCCCCAGCATTTT; CDR3 protein: CASSLSLTGDYSNQPQHF
D gene: -; J gene: TRBJ1-2; V gene: TRBV29-1; CDR3 DNA: TGCAGCGTTCGGGACTGGTCGGTCTATGGCTACACCTTC; CDR3 protein: CSVRDWSVYGYTF
D gene: -; J gene: TRBJ1-5; V gene: TRBV5-4; CDR3 DNA: TGTGCCAGCAGCTCTTACCCCGGGACACTAAATCAGCCCCAGCATTTT; CDR3 protein: CASSSYPGTLNQPQHF
D gene: TRBD1; J gene: TRBJ1-2; V gene: TRBV30; CDR3 DNA: TGTGCCTGGATGAGGGGGCGGGGAAACTATGGCTACACCTTC; CDR3 protein: CAWMRGRGNYGYTF
D gene: -; J gene: TRBJ1-1; V gene: TRBV4-1; CDR3 DNA: TGCGCCAGCAGCCAAGATAAGGGGGAGTACACTGAAGCTTTCTTT; CDR3 protein: CASSQDKGEYTEAFF
D gene: -; J gene: TRBJ1-1; V gene: TRBV15; CDR3 DNA: TGTGCCACCAGCAGAGATCGGAACTATGGAACTGAAGCTTTCTTT; CDR3 protein: CATSRDRNYGTEAFF
D gene: -; J gene: TRBJ1-1; V gene: TRBV5-1; CDR3 DNA: TGCGCCAGCAGCTTGGCAGGGATGAACACTGAAGCTTTCTTT; CDR3 protein: CASSLAGMNTEAFF
D gene: -; J gene: TRBJ2-7; V gene: TRBV6-5; CDR3 DNA: TGTGCCAGCAGACCGTACGCGGGCATCTACGAGCAGTACTTC; CDR3 protein: CASRPYAGIYEQYF
D gene: TRBD1; J gene: TRBJ2-7; V gene: TRBV29-1; CDR3 DNA: TGCAGCGTTGGTAGGGCAGGGGGAAACGAGCAGTACTTC; CDR3 protein: CSVGRAGGNEQYF
D gene: -; J gene: TRBJ2-7; V gene: TRBV28; CDR3 DNA: TGTGCCAGCAGTTTTACCAGCTCCTACGAGCAGTACTTC; CDR3 protein: CASSFTSSYEQYF
D gene: TRBD2; J gene: TRBJ2-7; V gene: TRBV5-1; CDR3 DNA: TGCGCCAGCAGCTTGGTTGGCGGGGGGGAAACCTACGAGCAGTACTTC; CDR3 protein: CASSLVGGGETYEQYF
D gene: -; J gene: TRBJ1-1; V gene: TRBV4-2; CDR3 DNA: TGTGCCAGCAGCCACCAGGGGAACACTGAAGCTTTCTTT; CDR3 protein: CASSHQGNTEAFF
D gene: -; J gene: TRBJ1-4; V gene: TRBV28; CDR3 DNA: TGTGCCAGCAGCCTAGTTACTAATGAAAAACTGTTTTTT; CDR3 protein: CASSLVTNEKLFF
D gene: -; J gene: TRBJ2-6; V gene: TRBV28; CDR3 DNA: TGTGCCAGCAGTTTAACCAGCTCTGGGGCCAACGTCCTGACTTTC; CDR3 protein: CASSLTSSGANVLTF
D gene: -; J gene: TRBJ2-7; V gene: TRBV5-6; CDR3 DNA: TGTGCCAGCAGCTTGGACAGCTTGGAGCAGTACTTC; CDR3 protein: CASSLDSLEQYF
D gene: TRBD1; J gene: TRBJ1-1; V gene: TRBV10-2; CDR3 DNA: TGCGCCAGCAGAGAAGGGACAGGGAGGACTGAAGCTTTCTTT; CDR3 protein: CASREGTGRTEAFF
D gene: -; J gene: TRBJ1-1; V gene: TRBV5-4; CDR3 DNA: TGTGCCAGCAGCTTATCAGGGGTTAGTGAAGCTTTCTTT; CDR3 protein: CASSLSGVSEAFF
D gene: TRBD1; J gene: TRBJ2-1; V gene: TRBV18; CDR3 DNA: TGTGCCAGCTCCCCTTTGGACAGGGGTACGCACAATGAGCAGTTCTTC; CDR3 protein: CASSPLDRGTHNEQFF
D gene: -; J gene: TRBJ2-2; V gene: TRBV19; CDR3 DNA: TGTGCCAGTAGCCAACCGGGACACTTAACCGGGGAGCTGTTTTTT; CDR3 protein: CASSQPGHLTGELFF
D gene: TRBD2; J gene: TRBJ2-5; V gene: TRBV11-2; CDR3 DNA: TGTGCCAGCAGCCTAACTAGCGGGGGGGTCGAAGAGAACCAGTACTTC; CDR3 protein: CASSLTSGGVEENQYF
D gene: -; J gene: TRBJ1-2; V gene: TRBV5-1; CDR3 DNA: TGCGCCAGCGCCTCTGGGGGGGGGCAGGACTATGGCTACACCTTC; CDR3 protein: CASASGGGQDYGYTF
D gene: -; J gene: TRBJ1-6; V gene: TRBV28; CDR3 DNA: TGTGCCAGCAGTACCCGGGGGGTTAATTCACCCCTCCACTTT; CDR3 protein: CASSTRGVNSPLHF